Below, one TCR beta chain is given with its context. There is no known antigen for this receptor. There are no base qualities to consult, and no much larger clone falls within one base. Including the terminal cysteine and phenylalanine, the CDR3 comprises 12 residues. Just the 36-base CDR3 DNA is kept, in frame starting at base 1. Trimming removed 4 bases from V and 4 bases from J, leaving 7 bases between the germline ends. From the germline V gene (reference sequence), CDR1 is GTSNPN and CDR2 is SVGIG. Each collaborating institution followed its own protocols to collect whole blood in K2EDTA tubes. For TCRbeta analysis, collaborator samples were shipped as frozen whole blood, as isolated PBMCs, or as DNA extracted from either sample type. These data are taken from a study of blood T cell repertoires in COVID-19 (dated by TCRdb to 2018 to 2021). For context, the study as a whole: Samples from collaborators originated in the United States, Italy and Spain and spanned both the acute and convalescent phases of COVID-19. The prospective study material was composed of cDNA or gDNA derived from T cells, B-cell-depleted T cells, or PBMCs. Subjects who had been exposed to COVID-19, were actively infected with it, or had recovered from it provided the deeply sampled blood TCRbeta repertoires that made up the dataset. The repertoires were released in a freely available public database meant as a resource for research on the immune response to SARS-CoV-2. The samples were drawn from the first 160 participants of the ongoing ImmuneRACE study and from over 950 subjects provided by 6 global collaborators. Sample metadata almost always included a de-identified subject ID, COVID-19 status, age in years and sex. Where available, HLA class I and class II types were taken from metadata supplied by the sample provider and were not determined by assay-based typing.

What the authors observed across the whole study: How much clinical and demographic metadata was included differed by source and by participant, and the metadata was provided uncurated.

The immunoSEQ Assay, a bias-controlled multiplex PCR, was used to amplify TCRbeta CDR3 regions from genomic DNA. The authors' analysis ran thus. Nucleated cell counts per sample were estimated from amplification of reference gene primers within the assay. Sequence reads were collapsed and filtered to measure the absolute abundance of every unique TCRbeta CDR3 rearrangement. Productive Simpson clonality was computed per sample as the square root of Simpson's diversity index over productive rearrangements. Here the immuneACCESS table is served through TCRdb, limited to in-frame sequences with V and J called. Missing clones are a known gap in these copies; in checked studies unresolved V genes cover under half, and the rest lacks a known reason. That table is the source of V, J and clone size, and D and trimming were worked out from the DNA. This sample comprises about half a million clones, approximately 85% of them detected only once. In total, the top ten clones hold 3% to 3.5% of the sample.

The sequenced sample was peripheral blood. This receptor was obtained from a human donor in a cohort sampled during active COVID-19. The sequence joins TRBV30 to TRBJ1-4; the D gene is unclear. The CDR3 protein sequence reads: CAWTTYNEKLFF. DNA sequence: TGTGCCTGGACCACCTATAATGAAAAACTGTTTTTT. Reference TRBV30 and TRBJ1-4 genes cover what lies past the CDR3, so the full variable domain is SQTIHQWPATLVQPVGSPLSLECTVEGTSNPNLYWYRQAAGRGLQLLFYSVGIGQISSEVPQNLSASRPQDRQFILSSKKLLLSDSGFYLCAWTTYNEKLFFGSGTQLSVL.